This is a list of T cell receptor beta chains from one sample in a study of vaccination and CD4 T cells after COVID-19. A single record per CDR3 protein comes from TCRdb applying MiXCR to the PCR reads. The sample lists around 14,000 distinct CDR3 sequences, about 50% occurring once. Antigen specificity for these receptors is unknown. Sequencing input: CD4+ T cells from blood, cultured in vitro. The receptors here all came from a human donor who had recovered from COVID-19. CDR3s include the opening cysteine and the closing phenylalanine or tryptophan. A D gene is named only where the DNA matches it firmly. The size entry is marked missing in some rows and otherwise reads once, few, many or a size class.

TRBJ1-2 few TRBV9 - TGTGCCAGCAGCGCCGGGGGCGGTGGCTACACCTTC CASSAGGGGYTF
TRBJ1-2 - TRBV12-3/TRBV12-4 - TGTGCCAGCAGTTTCGCAGGGACGGATGGCTACACCTTC CASSFAGTDGYTF
TRBJ1-5 - TRBV19 - TGTGCCAGTAGTATAGAGGAGGGTACGGGGCAGCCCCAGCATTTT CASSIEEGTGQPQHF
TRBJ1-5 few TRBV19 TRBD1 TGTGCCAGTAGGCTTTCCGGGACAGGGGGACATCAGCCCCAGCATTTT CASRLSGTGGHQPQHF
TRBJ2-2 - TRBV19 TRBD2 TGTGCCAGTAGTCCCGGACTAGCGGGAGTTGTGTTGACCGGGGAGCTGTTTTTT CASSPGLAGVVLTGELFF
TRBJ1-5 - TRBV28 TRBD1 TGTGCCAGCAGGAGATTGACAGGGGGCGTAAGCACAGTTAGCAATCAGCCCCAGCATTTT CASRRLTGGVSTVSNQPQHF
TRBJ2-3 - TRBV7-2 - TGTGCCAGCAGCTTAGTGCAGGGAGGCACAGATACGCAGTATTTT CASSLVQGGTDTQYF
TRBJ2-5 few TRBV7-8 - TGTGCCAGCAGCGTGTCGAGGCAAGAGACCCAGTACTTC CASSVSRQETQYF
TRBJ1-2 - TRBV28 TRBD1 TGTGCCAGCAGTCGAGACAGGGGCGATGGCTACACCTTC CASSRDRGDGYTF
TRBJ1-1 few TRBV10-3 - TGTGCCATCGTAGGGGTGGGGAGCCCTGAAGCTTTCTTT CAIVGVGSPEAFF
TRBJ2-7 - TRBV19 - TGTGCCAGTAGTATCCGGGACTCAGGTAGCGAGCAGTACTTC CASSIRDSGSEQYF
TRBJ2-1 - TRBV7-8 TRBD1 TGTGCCAGCAGCTTAGTCAAGGGGACAGGTGATGAGCAGTTCTTC CASSLVKGTGDEQFF
TRBJ1-1 - TRBV7-9 - TGTGCCAGCAGCTTCCCCCGGATAGGGAACACTGAAGCTTTCTTT CASSFPRIGNTEAFF
TRBJ2-3 - TRBV4-2 TRBD2 TGTGCCAGCAGCCAAGATGCGGGGGGGGTCACAGATACGCAGTATTTT CASSQDAGGVTDTQYF
TRBJ1-1 once TRBV30 TRBD1 TGTGCCTGGAGTGCCCTCCCGGGACAGGGGAACACTGAAGCTTTCTTT CAWSALPGQGNTEAFF
TRBJ2-5 - TRBV9 - TGTGCCAGCAGCGTAGGGGCTAGCGAGTACCAAGAGACCCAGTACTTC CASSVGASEYQETQYF
TRBJ2-3 few TRBV7-6 - TGTGCCAGCAGCTTAACTCGCGGAGATACGCAGTATTTT CASSLTRGDTQYF